Listed below are T cell receptor beta chains from one sample, sequenced in a study of Graves' ophthalmopathy and Graves' hyperthyroidism. TCRdb independently ran MiXCR on the multiplex PCR reads; one entry per CDR3 protein. The sample contains 650,000 to 900,000 distinct CDR3 sequences, approximately 40% of which appear only once. Specimen: peripheral blood. The origin of the receptors is an adult man with Graves' ophthalmopathy. Both conserved end residues are part of each CDR3. A D gene is named only where the DNA matches it firmly. A clone size is listed for some rows: how often the clone was seen (once, few, many), or a class if it is expanded.

V gene	clone size	J gene	D gene	CDR3 protein	CDR3 DNA
TRBV10-3	-	TRBJ2-2	-	CAISGSPPAGGELFF	TGTGCCATCAGTGGGTCTCCCCCGGCAGGCGGGGAGCTGTTTTTT
TRBV7-2	-	TRBJ2-2	TRBD2	CASSRLAGGLVTGELFF	TGTGCCAGCAGCCGACTAGCGGGGGGGCTTGTCACCGGGGAGCTGTTTTTT
TRBV11-2	-	TRBJ2-5	TRBD2	CASSLDLAGRFMGQYF	TGTGCCAGCAGCTTAGATTTAGCGGGCCGGTTTATGGGCCAGTACTTC
TRBV2	many	TRBJ1-6	-	CASSGPGWALHF	TGTGCCAGCAGTGGCCCAGGGTGGGCCCTCCACTTT
TRBV2	-	TRBJ1-5	-	CASSASRDGSVQPQHF	TGTGCCAGCAGTGCTAGTAGGGACGGATCGGTTCAGCCCCAGCATTTT
TRBV10-3	-	TRBJ2-1	-	CAISESLLFF	TGTGCCATCAGTGAGTCGTTACTTTTCTTC
TRBV5-1	few	TRBJ1-6	-	CASSLDMNNSPLHF	TGCGCCAGCAGCCTAGACATGAATAATTCACCCCTCCACTTT
TRBV24-1	-	TRBJ1-5	-	CATSSLQGEDQPQHF	TGTGCCACCAGCAGCCTCCAGGGAGAGGACCAGCCCCAGCATTTT
TRBV25-1	-	TRBJ2-2	TRBD2	CASSDSAGGAHTGELFF	TGTGCCAGCAGTGATAGTGCCGGGGGGGCCCACACCGGGGAGCTGTTTTTT
TRBV7-9	-	TRBJ2-7	TRBD1	CASSGGTGKSYEQYF	TGTGCCAGCAGCGGGGGGACAGGGAAGTCCTACGAGCAGTACTTC
TRBV5-4	few	TRBJ1-1	-	CASSYSRANTEAFF	TGTGCCAGCAGTTACTCCAGGGCGAACACTGAAGCTTTCTTT
TRBV25-1	-	TRBJ2-5	-	CASRGTGKGETQYF	TGTGCCAGCAGGGGCACAGGGAAGGGAGAGACCCAGTACTTC
TRBV25-1	-	TRBJ2-5	-	CASSRRGFETQYF	TGTGCCAGCTCACGACGGGGCTTCGAGACCCAGTACTTC
TRBV2	many	TRBJ2-5	TRBD1	CASSGGPTGGYLQTQYF	TGTGCCAGCAGTGGAGGACCGACAGGGGGCTATCTGCAGACCCAGTACTTC
TRBV29-1	-	TRBJ2-2	-	CSVVRGSRNTGELFF	TGCAGCGTTGTAAGGGGCAGTCGGAACACCGGGGAGCTGTTTTTT
TRBV5-1	few	TRBJ1-4	-	CASSSTGRENEKLFF	TGCGCCAGCAGCAGTACAGGGAGGGAAAATGAAAAACTGTTTTTT
TRBV25-1	many	TRBJ1-2	-	CASSDSGNYGYTF	TGTGCCAGCAGTGACTCAGGGAACTATGGCTACACCTTC
TRBV12-3/TRBV12-4	many	TRBJ1-6	-	CASTGAGSGSPLHF	TGTGCCAGCACCGGGGCGGGGTCGGGTTCACCCCTCCACTTT
TRBV10-3	-	TRBJ1-2	-	CAISESDRGGRINYGYTF	TGTGCCATCAGTGAGTCGGATCGTGGGGGGCGGATTAACTATGGCTACACCTTC
TRBV2	many	TRBJ1-2	-	CASVQAQGQDYGYTF	TGTGCCAGCGTCCAGGCCCAGGGGCAGGACTATGGCTACACCTTC
TRBV29-1	-	TRBJ1-5	-	CSATVSNQPQHF	TGCAGCGCGACAGTTAGCAATCAGCCCCAGCATTTT
TRBV7-9	-	TRBJ1-6	-	CASSLGRRYSPLHF	TGTGCCAGCAGTTTGGGACGGAGGTACTCACCCCTCCACTTT